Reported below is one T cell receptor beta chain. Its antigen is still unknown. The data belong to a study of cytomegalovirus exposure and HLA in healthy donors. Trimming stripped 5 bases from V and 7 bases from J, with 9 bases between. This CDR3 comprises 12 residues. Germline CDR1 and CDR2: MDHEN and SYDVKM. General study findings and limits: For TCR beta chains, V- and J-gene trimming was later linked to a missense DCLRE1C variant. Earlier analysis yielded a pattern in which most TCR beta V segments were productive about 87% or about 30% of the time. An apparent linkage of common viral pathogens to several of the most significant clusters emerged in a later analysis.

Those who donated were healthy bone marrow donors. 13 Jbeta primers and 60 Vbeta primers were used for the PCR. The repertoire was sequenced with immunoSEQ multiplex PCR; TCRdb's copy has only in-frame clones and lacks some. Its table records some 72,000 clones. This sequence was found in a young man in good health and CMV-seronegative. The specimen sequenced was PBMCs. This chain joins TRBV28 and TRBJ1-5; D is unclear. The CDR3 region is CASSPYSQPQHF. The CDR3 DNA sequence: TGTGCCAGCAGTCCCTATAGCCAGCCCCAGCATTTT.